These T cell receptor beta chains were read from a single sample in a study of T cells after yellow fever vaccination. TCRdb re-called the 5' RACE reads with MiXCR, one entry per CDR3 protein. The sample carries around 300,000 distinct CDR3 sequences, 4.1% recorded once. The source was PBMCs, collected 5 days after the yellow fever booster vaccination. The receptors shown here come from a man aged 18 to 30 who received the YFV17D yellow fever vaccine. The CDR3 runs from the conserved cysteine through the conserved F or W. Fields, in order: V gene, clone size, J gene, D gene, CDR3 protein, CDR3 DNA. D genes are given only for firm matches. Clone size, where shown, is once, few, many, or a class for clones that have expanded.

TRBV20-1,many,TRBJ2-2,.,CSAKPGGATTGELFF,TGCAGTGCTAAACCTGGGGGGGCTACCACCGGGGAGCTGTTTTTT
TRBV28,many,TRBJ1-4,TRBD1,CATGRDRDEKLFF,TGTGCCACTGGACGGGACAGGGACGAAAAACTGTTTTTT
TRBV20-1,few,TRBJ1-5,.,CSATGSGNQPQHF,TGCAGTGCTACAGGCTCGGGCAATCAGCCCCAGCATTTT
TRBV10-3,few,TRBJ1-5,.,CAISEIGREVPHQAQHF,TGTGCCATCAGTGAGATCGGCAGGGAGGTCCCACATCAAGCCCAGCATTTT
TRBV10-3,few,TRBJ1-3,.,CAAPIPPAGNTIYF,TGTGCCGCCCCCATCCCCCCGGCTGGAAACACCATATATTTT
TRBV12-3/TRBV12-4,many,TRBJ1-2,TRBD1,CASSPDRGSYGYTF,TGTGCCAGCAGCCCGGACAGGGGAAGCTATGGCTACACCTTC
TRBV7-9,.,TRBJ2-1,TRBD1,CASGQEGAIYNEQFF,TGTGCCAGCGGCCAAGAGGGGGCCATCTACAATGAGCAGTTCTTC
TRBV5-1,few,TRBJ2-1,TRBD2,CASSYQLAGGHNEQFF,TGCGCCAGCAGCTACCAACTAGCGGGGGGGCACAATGAGCAGTTCTTC
TRBV5-1,.,TRBJ1-5,.,CASSQTGPHQPQHF,TGCGCCAGCAGCCAGACAGGCCCGCATCAGCCCCAGCATTTT
TRBV15,.,TRBJ2-5,.,CATSHVGGPQTQYF,TGTGCCACCAGCCACGTTGGGGGACCCCAAACCCAGTACTTC
TRBV5-1,few,TRBJ1-2,.,CASSVSSNYGYTF,TGCGCCAGCAGCGTCAGTTCTAACTATGGCTACACCTTC
TRBV11-3,many,TRBJ2-1,.,CASSLDQGGTTRITEQFF,TGTGCCAGCAGCTTAGATCAGGGTGGGACAACAAGGATTACTGAGCAGTTCTTC
TRBV28,.,TRBJ1-2,.,CASSFPPGGGHMGGYTF,TGTGCCAGCAGTTTCCCCCCTGGGGGGGGCCACATGGGTGGCTACACCTTC
TRBV4-3,.,TRBJ1-5,.,CASSQEVKGHQPQHF,TGCGCCAGCAGCCAAGAGGTTAAAGGGCATCAGCCCCAGCATTTT